This is a list of T cell receptor beta chains from one sample in a study of blood T cell repertoires in COVID-19. Repertoires were generated with immunoSEQ multiplex PCR, while TCRdb's copy carries only in-frame clones and drops some. The repertoire consists of under 200,000 clones, with approximately 79% occurring once and the leading ten covering 8.1%. Material for sequencing was peripheral blood. These receptors all stem from a woman aged 55-69 years with COVID-19, enrolled during active disease. Both conserved end residues are trimmed from each CDR3. Only part of the rows carry a size: once, few, many, or a class if the clone is expanded.

V gene	clone size	J gene	CDR3 length	CDR3 protein
TRBV29-1	.	TRBJ1-1	11	SVEVSLNTEAF
TRBV11-2	.	TRBJ2-2	15	ASSLGLLMLRGGELF
TRBV5-1	.	TRBJ2-2	14	ASSLAVFPNTGELF
TRBV3-1/TRBV3-2	.	TRBJ2-7	15	ASSQEVSPGYTYEQY
TRBV21-1	.	TRBJ1-3	15	ASSNRDSRSSGNTIY
TRBV7-3	.	TRBJ2-2	10	ASSLQRGELF
TRBV5-6	.	TRBJ1-2	12	ASSLPGVEYGYT
TRBV9	.	TRBJ2-2	13	ASSSRPNAAGELF
TRBV7-2	.	TRBJ2-7	13	ASSLGASGSYEQY
TRBV7-8	once	TRBJ2-5	13	ASSLYLAGQETQY
TRBV19	once	TRBJ1-2	12	ASTLTAGIYGYT
TRBV7-9	.	TRBJ2-5	12	ASSLAANRETQY
TRBV2	many	TRBJ2-2	15	ASSEVASGDYTGELF
TRBV6-1	.	TRBJ2-1	15	ASSERVSGPTRPEQF
TRBV19	once	TRBJ2-3	14	ASSIRREALADTQY
TRBV19	few	TRBJ1-4	11	ASSIRDREKLF
TRBV5-1	.	TRBJ2-7	12	ASSSDRGLDEQY
TRBV13	.	TRBJ2-7	12	ATEIDRGNYEQY
TRBV28	.	TRBJ1-1	14	ASPETGGNRDTEAF
TRBV14	.	TRBJ2-7	15	ASSLPWGTSGSHEQY
TRBV7-2	.	TRBJ1-5	12	ASSLAARDQPQH
TRBV28	.	TRBJ1-3	13	ASQGGSHSGNTIY
TRBV30	.	TRBJ2-7	11	AWRQDSSYEQY
TRBV11-1	.	TRBJ1-2	11	ASTEIRGSEYT
TRBV4-1	.	TRBJ2-1	13	ASSLSVSSYNEQF
TRBV4-2	.	TRBJ1-4	14	ASSQVEAGLGEKLF
TRBV6-5	once	TRBJ1-6	12	ASMHRGGGSPLH
TRBV5-1	.	TRBJ1-2	14	ASSLGGRAPQDGYT
TRBV4-1	.	TRBJ1-4	14	ASSQEGRASGEKLF